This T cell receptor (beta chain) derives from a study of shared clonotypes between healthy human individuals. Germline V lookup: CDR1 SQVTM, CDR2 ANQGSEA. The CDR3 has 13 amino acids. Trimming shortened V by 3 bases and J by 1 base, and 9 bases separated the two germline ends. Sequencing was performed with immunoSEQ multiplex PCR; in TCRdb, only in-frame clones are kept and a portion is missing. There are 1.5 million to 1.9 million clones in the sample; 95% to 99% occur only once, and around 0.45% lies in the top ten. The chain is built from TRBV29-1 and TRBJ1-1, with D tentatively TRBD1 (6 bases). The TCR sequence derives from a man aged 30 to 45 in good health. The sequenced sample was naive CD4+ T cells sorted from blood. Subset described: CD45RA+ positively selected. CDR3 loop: CSVERRGNTEAFF. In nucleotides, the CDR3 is TGCAGCGTTGAGCGCAGGGGGAACACTGAAGCTTTCTTT.